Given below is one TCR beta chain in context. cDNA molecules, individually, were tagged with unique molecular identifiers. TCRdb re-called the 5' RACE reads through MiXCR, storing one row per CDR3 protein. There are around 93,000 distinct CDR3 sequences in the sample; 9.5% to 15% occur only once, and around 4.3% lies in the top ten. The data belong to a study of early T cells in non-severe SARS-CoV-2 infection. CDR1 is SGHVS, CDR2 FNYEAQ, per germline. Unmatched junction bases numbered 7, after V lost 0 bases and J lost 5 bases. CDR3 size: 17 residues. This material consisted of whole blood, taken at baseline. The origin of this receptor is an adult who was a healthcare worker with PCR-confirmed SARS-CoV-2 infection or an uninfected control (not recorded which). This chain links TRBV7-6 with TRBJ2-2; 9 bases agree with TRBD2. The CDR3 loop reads CASSLAPAGGITGELFF. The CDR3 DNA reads TGTGCCAGCAGCTTAGCCCCAGCGGGGGGCATTACCGGGGAGCTGTTTTTT.